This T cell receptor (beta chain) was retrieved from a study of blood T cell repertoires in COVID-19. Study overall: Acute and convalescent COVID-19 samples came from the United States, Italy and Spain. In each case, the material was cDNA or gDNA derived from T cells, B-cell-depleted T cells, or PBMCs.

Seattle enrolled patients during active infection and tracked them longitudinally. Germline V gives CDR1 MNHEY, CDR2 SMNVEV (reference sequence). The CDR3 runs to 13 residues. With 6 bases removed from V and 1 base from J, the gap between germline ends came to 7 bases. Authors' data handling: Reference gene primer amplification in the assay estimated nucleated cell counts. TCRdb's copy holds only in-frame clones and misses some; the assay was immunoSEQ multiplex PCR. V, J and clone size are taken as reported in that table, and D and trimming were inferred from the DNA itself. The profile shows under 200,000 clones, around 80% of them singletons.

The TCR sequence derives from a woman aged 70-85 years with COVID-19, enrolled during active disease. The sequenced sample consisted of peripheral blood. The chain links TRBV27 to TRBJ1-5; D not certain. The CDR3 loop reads CASRLHSNQPQHF. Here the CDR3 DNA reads TGTGCCAGCAGACTCCACAGCAATCAGCCCCAGCATTTT.